The rows below give T cell receptor beta chains drawn from one sample of a study of blood T cell repertoires in COVID-19. Repertoires were generated with immunoSEQ multiplex PCR, while TCRdb's copy carries only in-frame clones and drops some. The sample carries about 95,000 clones, roughly 90% recorded once. The sample was peripheral blood. These receptors all stem from a man aged 55 to 69 with COVID-19, enrolled during active disease. Both conserved end residues are part of each CDR3. The D gene is left open where the match is weak. Clone size, where shown, is once, few, many, or a class for clones that have expanded.

j_call | v_call | d_call | clone_size | cdr3_aa | cdr3_nt
TRBJ1-6 | TRBV28 | TRBD1 | few | CASSTGDPSPLHF | TGTGCCAGCAGCACAGGGGACCCTTCACCCCTCCACTTT
TRBJ2-2 | TRBV15 | TRBD1 | . | CATSPDRDTGELFF | TGTGCCACCAGCCCGGACAGGGACACCGGGGAGCTGTTTTTT
TRBJ1-5 | TRBV28 | . | . | CASSTQGNQPQHF | TGTGCCAGCAGTACTCAGGGGAATCAGCCCCAGCATTTT
TRBJ2-3 | TRBV15 | TRBD2 | once | CATSRGLAGTSSTDTQYF | TGTGCCACCAGCAGAGGACTAGCGGGTACCTCTAGCACAGATACGCAGTATTTT
TRBJ2-1 | TRBV10-1 | TRBD2 | . | CASSDPAGGPGNEQFF | TGCGCCAGCAGTGACCCAGCGGGAGGGCCGGGCAATGAGCAGTTCTTC
TRBJ1-1 | TRBV20-1 | . | . | CSARGEGGSFF | TGCAGTGCTAGAGGGGAAGGGGGTTCTTTCTTT
TRBJ2-1 | TRBV21-1 | . | . | CASSKSLTALLYNEQFF | TGTGCCAGCAGCAAAAGTTTGACAGCGCTCCTATACAATGAGCAGTTCTTC
TRBJ1-2 | TRBV10-2 | . | . | CASRQINYTF | TGCGCCAGCAGGCAGATCAACTACACCTTC
TRBJ1-5 | TRBV5-4 | TRBD1 | . | CASGTGLGRPQHF | TGTGCCAGCGGGACAGGGCTGGGGAGGCCCCAGCATTTT
TRBJ1-6 | TRBV18 | . | . | CASSPRGATSDSPLHF | TGTGCCAGCTCACCACGGGGCGCTACCTCCGATTCACCCCTCCACTTT
TRBJ1-1 | TRBV6-2/TRBV6-3 | . | . | CASSYVKNTEAFF | TGTGCCAGCAGTTACGTCAAAAATACTGAAGCTTTCTTT
TRBJ1-2 | TRBV4-1 | TRBD1 | . | CASSQDAGTVYGYTF | TGCGCCAGCAGCCAAGATGCCGGGACAGTCTATGGCTACACCTTC
TRBJ1-1 | TRBV7-2 | . | . | CASSPGSLMNTEAFF | TGTGCCAGCAGCCCCGGGAGCCTCATGAACACTGAAGCTTTCTTT
TRBJ2-1 | TRBV7-8 | TRBD2 | once | CASSTLSGRYNEQFF | TGTGCCAGCAGCACCCTGAGCGGGAGGTACAATGAGCAGTTCTTC
TRBJ2-7 | TRBV2 | TRBD1 | . | CASSEATGDEQYF | TGTGCCAGCAGTGAAGCAACAGGGGACGAGCAGTACTTC
TRBJ2-7 | TRBV5-1 | TRBD2 | . | CASSLGLADSYEQYF | TGCGCCAGCAGCCTCGGACTAGCGGACTCCTACGAGCAGTACTTC
TRBJ1-6 | TRBV30 | . | . | CAWSQNSPLHF | TGTGCCTGGAGTCAGAATTCACCCCTCCACTTT
TRBJ1-1 | TRBV28 | . | . | CASSSSDSENTEAFF | TGTGCCAGCAGTTCATCCGACAGCGAGAACACTGAAGCTTTCTTT
TRBJ2-3 | TRBV11-3 | TRBD2 | . | CASSPLAGGGGTQYF | TGTGCCAGCAGCCCCCTGGCGGGAGGGGGAGGTACGCAGTATTTT
TRBJ1-1 | TRBV6-5 | . | . | CASSYTVTGNTEAFF | TGTGCCAGCAGTTACACCGTTACAGGGAACACTGAAGCTTTCTTT
TRBJ2-7 | TRBV7-8 | TRBD2 | . | CASSLKASGMYEQYF | TGTGCCAGCAGCTTAAAAGCTAGCGGGATGTACGAGCAGTACTTC
TRBJ2-3 | TRBV7-9 | TRBD2 | . | CASSWALAGGPDTQYF | TGTGCCAGCAGCTGGGCGCTAGCGGGAGGGCCTGATACGCAGTATTTT